The 21 T cell receptor beta chains below all came from one sample that was sequenced in a study of blood T cell repertoires in COVID-19. Generated by immunoSEQ multiplex PCR, the TCRdb table keeps only in-frame clones and is missing some. The data contain 220,000 or so clones, 80% to 90% of them seen just once; the ten biggest clones take up roughly 3%. Source material: PBMCs or T cells enriched from blood (not recorded which). These receptors all come from a woman younger than 35 in a cohort exposed to, infected with or recovered from COVID-19 (not recorded which).

The chain combines TRBV7-8 with TRBJ2-4; 8 nucleotides align to TRBD2. CDR3 length: 16 amino acids. V shed 1 base and J 6 bases; nucleotides not matched to a gene: 8. Germline V gene sequence: CDR1 SGHVS, CDR2 FQNEAQ. DNA for the CDR3: TGTGCCAGCAGCTTAGGCGGGCTAGCGGGCAGAAACATTCAGTACTTC. It is translated as CASSLGGLAGRNIQYF.

This clone was counted a single time. The rearrangement uses TRBV7-6 and TRBJ1-6, with no clear D. The CDR3 has 14 residues. The germline V and J ends were trimmed by 1 base and 9 bases, with 10 bases remaining between them. CDR1 and CDR2 from the germline V gene are SGHVS and FNYEAQ. CDR3 sequence: CASSLGPVTSPLHF. The CDR3 DNA follows: TGTGCCAGCAGCTTAGGGCCCGTTACTTCACCCCTCCACTTT.

This rearrangement joins TRBV6-6 to TRBJ2-2; 7 bases are shared with TRBD1. The V gene end was trimmed by 6 bases and the J gene end by 3 bases; junction bases not matched to a gene: 4. This CDR3 is built from 14 residues. Germline V gives CDR1 MNHNY, CDR2 SVGAGI (reference sequence). The CDR3 loop reads CASRDREYTGELFF. The CDR3 DNA reads TGTGCCAGCAGAGACAGGGAATACACCGGGGAGCTGTTTTTT.

The genes are TRBV29-1 and TRBJ1-5; no firm D call. V was trimmed by 7 bases and J by 1 base, leaving 14 bases between them. Germline-derived CDR1 and CDR2 are SQVTM and ANQGSEA. This CDR3 has 14 residues. CDR3: CSARWRQSNQPQHF. In DNA form, the CDR3 reads TGCAGCGCAAGGTGGAGGCAGAGCAATCAGCCCCAGCATTTT.

The chain carries TRBV5-1 and TRBJ2-1; 9 positions match TRBD1. J was trimmed by 1 base and V by 7 bases; bases with no gene match: 3. CDR3 size: 14 residues. CDR1 and CDR2 from the germline V gene are SGHRS and YFSETQ. This chain's CDR3 is CASDRGGSYNEQFF. CDR3 coding DNA: TGCGCCAGCGACAGGGGGGGGTCCTACAATGAGCAGTTCTTC. Filled out from reference TRBV5-1 and TRBJ2-1, the complete variable domain reads KAGVTQTPRYLIKTRGQQVTLSCSPISGHRSVSWYQQTPGQGLQFLFEYFSETQRNKGNFPGRFSGRQFSNSRSEMNVSTLELGDSALYLCASDRGGSYNEQFFGPGTRLTVL.

This chain joins TRBV27 and TRBJ1-2, with D possibly matching TRBD1 (5 bases). Germline CDR1 MNHEY, CDR2 SMNVEV (reference sequence). The CDR3 covers 15 residues. The V end lost 0 bases, the J end lost 8 bases, and 16 bases lay between the germline ends. CDR3 region: CASSLSEGLPRGYTF. DNA of the CDR3: TGTGCCAGCAGTTTATCGGAGGGGCTCCCTAGAGGCTACACCTTC.

The rearrangement joins TRBV19 to TRBJ2-7; possible D gene TRBD2, 6 bases. CDR1 is LNHDA and CDR2 is SQIVND in the germline V gene (reference sequence). Trimming cost V 1 base and J 3 bases, with 13 bases left between them. The CDR3 is made up of 15 amino acids. DNA of the CDR3: TGTGCCAGTAGTATAGGGGGACTGGGTGTCTACGAGCAGTACTTC. Protein sequence: CASSIGGLGVYEQYF.

The rearrangement links TRBV28 to TRBJ1-2; D may be TRBD1 (6 bases). Germline CDR1 and CDR2: MDHEN and SYDVKM. Between the trimmed V and J ends, which lost 2 bases and 8 bases, there was a span of 15 bases. This CDR3 has 14 residues. CDR3 DNA sequence: TGTGCCAGCAGTTTACCGGACAGTACCAGGGGCTACACCTTC. Residues: CASSLPDSTRGYTF.

The chain links TRBV19 to TRBJ2-5; 9 nucleotides align to TRBD2. CDR1 and CDR2 from the germline V gene are LNHDA and SQIVND (reference sequence). The CDR3 consists of 15 residues. V trimming: 5 bases; J trimming: 3 bases; junction bases outside the gene matches: 7. CDR3 coding DNA: TGTGCCAGTAGTCCCACTGGCGGGAGGGAAGAGACCCAGTACTTC. This gives the protein CASSPTGGREETQYF. The full variable domain, its missing parts supplied by reference TRBV19 and TRBJ2-5, is DGGITQSPKYLFRKEGQNVTLSCEQNLNHDAMYWYRQDPGQGLRLIYYSQIVNDFQKGDIAEGYSVSREKKESFPLTVTSAQKNPTAFYLCASSPTGGREETQYFGPGTRLLVL.

The J gene is TRBJ2-7, the V gene TRBV6-5; TRBD1 matches 10 bases. V shed 0 bases and J 12 bases; nucleotides not matched to a gene: 8. The germline V gene has CDR1 MNHEY and CDR2 SVGAGI. The CDR3 extends over 14 amino acids. CDR3 coding DNA: TGTGCCAGCAGTTACTCCGGGACAGGGGAATTTCCGTACTTC. Its translation: CASSYSGTGEFPYF.

The rearrangement links TRBV9 to TRBJ1-6; maybe TRBD1 (5 bases). CDR1 is SGDLS, CDR2 YYNGEE, per germline. Trimming pared 0 bases from V and 9 bases from J, leaving 10 bases between. This CDR3 contains 14 residues. The CDR3 DNA reads as TGTGCCAGCAGCGTAGTTGATACAGGTTCACCCCTCCACTTT. Its protein product is CASSVVDTGSPLHF.

This chain connects TRBV24-1 to TRBJ1-5; TRBD1 matches 7 bases. There are 16 residues in the CDR3. Germline V gene sequence: CDR1 KGHDR, CDR2 SFDVKD. V dropped 3 bases and J dropped 4; count of bases not matched to a gene: 8. CDR3 in DNA: TGTGCCACCAGTGATGGGAGACAGGGCTGGAATCAGCCCCAGCATTTT. This encodes CATSDGRQGWNQPQHF.

The CDR3 reads CASSQGPGTSTGYTF. CDR3 DNA sequence: TGTGCCAGCAGCCAAGGTCCCGGGACATCGACAGGGTACACCTTC. The chain is built from TRBV6-5 and TRBJ1-2; 7 bases are shared with TRBD1. The CDR3 runs to 15 residues. J lost 11 bases, V lost 6 bases, and 18 bases had no gene match. The germline CDR1 and CDR2 sequences are MNHEY and SVGAGI.

The rearrangement joins TRBV15 to TRBJ1-3, with D possibly being TRBD1 (6 bases). From germline, CDR1 is LNHNV and CDR2 YYDKDF (reference sequence). CDR3 length: 13 residues. The V and J ends lost 6 bases and 4 bases respectively, with 10 bases between them. In DNA form, the CDR3 reads TGTGCCACCAGGTCAGGGGCGGGAAACACCATATATTTT. The encoded protein is CATRSGAGNTIYF.

The rearrangement links TRBV12-3 or TRBV12-4 to TRBJ1-1; weak D call: TRBD1 (6 bases). Deletions cut 4 bases from V and 7 bases from J, with 10 bases between. The CDR3 length is 12 residues. CDR3 DNA: TGTGCCAGCAGTTATGGACAGATTGAAGCTTTCTTT. Its translation is CASSYGQIEAFF.

The chain links TRBV7-2 to TRBJ2-7; 10 nucleotides line up with TRBD1. Germline assignment: CDR1 SGHTA and CDR2 FQGNSA. CDR3 size: 15 residues. The V and J ends lost 4 bases and 2 bases, in that order; junction bases with no gene match: 5. In DNA, the CDR3 is TGTGCCAGCAGCTCCAGGACAGGGGGGACCTACGAGCAGTACTTC. Protein sequence: CASSSRTGGTYEQYF.

V usage is TRBV10-3 and J usage is TRBJ1-2; maybe TRBD1 (5 bases). CDR1 is ENHRY and CDR2 is SYGVKD in the germline V gene. With 0 bases removed from V and 11 bases from J, the gap between germline ends came to 25 bases. This CDR3 has 17 amino acids. CDR3 amino acids: CAISESMVSGRAWVYTF. In DNA form, the CDR3 reads TGTGCCATCAGTGAGTCGATGGTTAGCGGCAGGGCGTGGGTGTACACCTTC.

The chain combines TRBV6-5 with TRBJ2-3; 8 bases agree with TRBD2. This CDR3 contains 13 residues. The V gene's germline CDR1 is MNHEY and CDR2 SVGAGI. With V trimmed by 5 bases and J by 5 bases, 3 bases remained unmatched. CDR3 nucleotide sequence: TGTGCCAGCAGTAAGCGGGGGTTAGATACGCAGTATTTT. It specifies CASSKRGLDTQYF.

V usage is TRBV7-9 and J usage is TRBJ1-5, with 10 positions matching TRBD1. CDR1 is SEHNR and CDR2 is FQNEAQ in the germline V gene (reference sequence). The CDR3 runs 17 residues. Trimming cost V 5 bases and J 2 bases; bases outside gene matches: 9. The CDR3 reads CASSLGTGVVGNQPQHF. The CDR3 nucleotides read TGTGCCAGCAGCCTGGGGACAGGGGTAGTCGGCAATCAGCCCCAGCATTTT.

The chain is built from TRBV30 and TRBJ2-1; 15 positions match TRBD2. After removal of 4 bases from V and 8 bases from J, the junction contained 9 bases not matched to a gene. CDR1 is GTSNPN, CDR2 SVGIG, per germline (reference sequence). The CDR3 is 16 amino acids. The CDR3 loop reads CAWTPGTSGRRDEQFF. The CDR3 coding sequence is TGTGCCTGGACCCCCGGGACTAGCGGGAGGCGTGATGAGCAGTTCTTC.

This clone was counted a few times. The chain carries TRBV6-5 and TRBJ1-1, with D possibly being TRBD1 (6 bases). The V gene lost 2 bases and the J gene lost 2 bases, with 12 bases spanning the gap. The CDR3 totals 15 residues. Germline CDR1 and CDR2: MNHEY and SVGAGI. CDR3 bases: TGTGCCAGCAGTTACGGGGGGGCACTCAACACTGAAGCTTTCTTT. This codes for CASSYGGALNTEAFF.